The next 5 T cell receptor beta chains were all read from a single sample in a study of T cell repertoires in cytomegalovirus infection. MiXCR was run by TCRdb on the reads, yielding one entry per CDR3 protein. Of 130,000 or so distinct CDR3 sequences in the sample, about 6% were seen once. The sample consisted of PBMCs. These receptors came from a human donor in good health (CMV status not recorded). Some clones in this sample may be carry-over from other donors' samples.

In its sample, this clonotype was seen many times. V gene TRBV7-2 combines with J gene TRBJ2-3, with 13 nucleotides matching TRBD2. CDR3 length equals 16 residues. V lost 3 bases, J lost 7 bases, and 7 bases stayed unmatched. Per germline, CDR1 SGHTA and CDR2 FQGNSA. CDR3 region: CASSFTSGGAGNTQYF. The CDR3 DNA sequence: TGTGCCAGCAGCTTTACTAGCGGGGGGGCGGGAAATACGCAGTATTTT.

This rearrangement joins TRBV2 to TRBJ1-1, with 7 bases fitting TRBD1. The CDR3 runs to 13 residues. V dropped 11 bases and J dropped 1; count of bases not matched to a gene: 7. CDR1 and CDR2 (germline): SNHLY, FYNNEI. CDR3 sequence (DNA): TGTGCCTCCCAGGGGGGGAAGAACACTGAAGCTTTCTTT. Protein: CASQGGKNTEAFF.

This clonotype was observed many times. The rearrangement joins TRBV2 to TRBJ2-7; TRBD2 aligns across 12 bases. This CDR3 has 16 residues. CDR1 is SNHLY and CDR2 is FYNNEI in the germline V gene. The ends lost 6 bases at V and 3 bases at J; junction bases unmatched: 9. The CDR3 loop is CASSGRKLAGGYEQYF. CDR3 coding DNA: TGTGCCAGCAGCGGCCGAAAACTAGCGGGGGGCTACGAGCAGTACTTC.

This clonotype was detected many times. The V call is TRBV14, the J call TRBJ2-7; 11 bases are shared with TRBD1. Trimming took 1 base from V and 6 from J; bases not matched to a gene: 8. There are 16 residues in the CDR3. Germline values: CDR1 SGHDN, CDR2 FVKESK. This CDR3 is CASSQGPGQGAAEQYF. In DNA form, the CDR3 reads TGTGCCAGCAGCCAAGGCCCAGGACAGGGGGCGGCCGAGCAGTACTTC.

This clonotype turned up a few times. This chain uses TRBV7-9 with TRBJ2-1, with TRBD2 as a possible D gene (7 bases). The CDR3 has 15 residues. In germline, CDR1 is SEHNR, CDR2 FQNEAQ (reference sequence). Trimming removed 5 bases from V and 1 base from J, with 12 bases in between. The CDR3: CASSRGGASYNEQFF. The CDR3 bases are TGTGCCAGCAGCAGAGGGGGGGCATCCTACAATGAGCAGTTCTTC.